This T cell receptor beta chain was identified in a study of T cell changes during pregnancy in multiple sclerosis (dated by TCRdb to about 2019). A note on the overall study: Changes in the T cell repertoire over the course of pregnancy were examined in this study in women with multiple sclerosis.

The CDR3 contains 14 residues, cysteine and phenylalanine counted. The CDR3 DNA has 42 bases and is translated from base 1. CDR1 ENHRY and CDR2 SYGVKD are derived from the germline V gene. Here V drops 9 bases and J drops 4 bases, and the junction holds 9 bases not matched to any gene. About this clone itself: No cognate antigen has been identified for it. No base-level quality is on record; no much larger clone is a single base apart.

Receptor libraries were prepared by the immunoSEQ multiplex PCR assay. TCRdb carries this immuneACCESS record with in-frame sequences only. Its versions omit some clonotypes, under half of them owing to an unresolved V gene in the studies checked, with the rest unexplained. For this sample the table gives some 80,000 clones, of which 85% to 95% were detected only once. Less than 0.15% of the sample rests with the top ten. The receptor's source is a female donor with multiple sclerosis, enrolled in a pregnancy study. The starting material was CD4+ T cells from peripheral blood mononuclear cells, obtained after pregnancy. The sequence is built from TRBV10-3 and TRBJ2-3; 8 junctional bases match TRBD1. Here the CDR3 is given as CAIKRTGSADTQYF. In nucleotides, the sequence is TGTGCCATAAAAAGGACAGGGAGCGCAGATACGCAGTATTTT.